This TCR beta chain was identified during a study of beta chain features in type 1 diabetes. Study information: Examination of sorted cells across all samples involved 100 million or so cells.

Expressed TCRB transcripts got sequenced, as all isolated RNA was reverse transcribed. Only in-frame clones appear in the TCRdb table, and some are missing; sequencing was by immunoSEQ multiplex PCR. The data show about 240,000 clones, roughly 14% seen once. A word on this clone: Its target is unknown.

The V gene lost 4 bases and the J gene lost 4 bases, with 14 bases spanning the gap. There are 14 residues in the CDR3. Germline V lookup: CDR1 SGHRS, CDR2 YFSETQ. Overall study results and limits: When Type 1 diabetes patients were examined, their TCRB CDR3s proved moderately but significantly shorter in all four CD4+ subsets.

The sequence came from a man aged 25-45 years with type 1 diabetes. The chain couples TRBV5-1 to TRBJ1-1, with D possibly TRBD1 on 5 matching bases. The sequenced material came from naive CD4+ T cells from blood. The CDR3 DNA reads as TGCGCCAGCAGCCAAGACAGTGCGTCCACTGAAGCTTTCTTT. Encoded protein: CASSQDSASTEAFF.